This T cell receptor beta chain was profiled in a study of blood T cell repertoires in COVID-19. Across the study: Sources were T cells, B-cell-depleted T cells, or PBMCs; the material itself was cDNA or gDNA.

Germline lookup yields CDR1 ENHRY and CDR2 SYGVKD. V lost 6 bases, J lost 4 bases, and 3 bases lay in between. The CDR3 loop spans 11 amino acids. Participant-reported clinical history was the basis for cohort assignment. Assay used: immunoSEQ multiplex PCR; TCRdb lists only in-frame clones, some missing. The table records under 200,000 clones, roughly 82% of them present only once. The sequencing input was PBMCs or T cells enriched from blood (not recorded which). The TCR comes from a woman aged 55-70 years with acute COVID-19. This chain joins TRBV10-3 and TRBJ1-4; no clear D gene. The CDR3 sequence: CAISNNEKLFF. CDR3 nucleotides: TGTGCCATCAGCAATAATGAAAAACTGTTTTTT.